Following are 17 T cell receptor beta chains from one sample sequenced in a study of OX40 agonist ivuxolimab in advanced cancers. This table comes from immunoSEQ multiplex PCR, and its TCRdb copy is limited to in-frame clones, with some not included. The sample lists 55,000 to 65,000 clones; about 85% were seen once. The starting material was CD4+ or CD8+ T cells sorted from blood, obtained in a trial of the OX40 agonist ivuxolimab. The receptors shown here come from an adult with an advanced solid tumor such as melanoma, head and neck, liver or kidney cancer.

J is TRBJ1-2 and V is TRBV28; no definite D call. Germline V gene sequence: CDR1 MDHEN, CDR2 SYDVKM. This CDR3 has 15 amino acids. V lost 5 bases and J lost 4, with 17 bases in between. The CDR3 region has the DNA TGTGCCAGCAGTCCGACGGGAGGCCTGATCTATGGCTACACCTTC. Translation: CASSPTGGLIYGYTF.

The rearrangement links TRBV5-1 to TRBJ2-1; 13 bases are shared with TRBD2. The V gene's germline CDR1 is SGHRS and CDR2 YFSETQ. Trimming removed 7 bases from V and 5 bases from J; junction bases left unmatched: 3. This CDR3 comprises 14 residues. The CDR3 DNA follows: TGCGCCAGCGGACTAGCGGGAGAGCACAATGAGCAGTTCTTC. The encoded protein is CASGLAGEHNEQFF.

In DNA form, the CDR3 reads TGTGCCAGCAGTGCCACTAGCGGGAGCTGGGTGACAGATACGCAGTATTTT. It encodes CASSATSGSWVTDTQYF. V and J are TRBV6-1 and TRBJ2-3; 11 nucleotides match TRBD2. The germline V gene encodes CDR1 MNHNS and CDR2 SASEGT. Unmatched junction bases numbered 9, after V lost 4 bases and J lost 3 bases. The length of the CDR3 is 17 residues.

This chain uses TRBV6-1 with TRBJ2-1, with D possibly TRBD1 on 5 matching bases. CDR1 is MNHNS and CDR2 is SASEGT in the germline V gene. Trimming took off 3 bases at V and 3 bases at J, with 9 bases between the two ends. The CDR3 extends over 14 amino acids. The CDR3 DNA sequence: TGTGCCAGCAGTGAGATCACAGGCTACAATGAGCAGTTCTTC. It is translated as CASSEITGYNEQFF.

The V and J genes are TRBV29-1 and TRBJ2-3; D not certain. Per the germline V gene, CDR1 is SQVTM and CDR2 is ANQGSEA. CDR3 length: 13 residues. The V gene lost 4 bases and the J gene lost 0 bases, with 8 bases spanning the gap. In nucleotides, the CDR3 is TGCAGCGTTGTTGGGCGCAGCACAGATACGCAGTATTTT. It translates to CSVVGRSTDTQYF.

CDR3 sequence: CASSFYARGFYF. The CDR3 nucleotides read TGTGCCAGCAGTTTTTACGCGCGGGGGTTTTACTTC. V and J are TRBV28 and TRBJ2-7, with TRBD2 identical over 7 bases. CDR1 is MDHEN, CDR2 SYDVKM, per germline. V lost 3 bases and J lost 13; bases outside the gene matches: 9. The CDR3 has 12 residues.

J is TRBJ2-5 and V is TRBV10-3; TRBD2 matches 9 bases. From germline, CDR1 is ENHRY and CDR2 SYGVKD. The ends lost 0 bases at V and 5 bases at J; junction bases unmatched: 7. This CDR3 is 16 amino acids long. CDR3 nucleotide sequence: TGTGCCATCAGTGAGTCGGGAGCGGGAGGATCGGAGACCCAGTACTTC. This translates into CAISESGAGGSETQYF.

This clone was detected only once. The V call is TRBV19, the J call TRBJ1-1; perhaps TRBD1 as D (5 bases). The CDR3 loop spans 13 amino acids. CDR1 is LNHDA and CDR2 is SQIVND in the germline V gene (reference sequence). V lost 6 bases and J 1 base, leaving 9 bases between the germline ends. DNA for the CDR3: TGTGCCAGTAGGTATCAGGGGAACACTGAAGCTTTCTTT. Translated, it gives CASRYQGNTEAFF.

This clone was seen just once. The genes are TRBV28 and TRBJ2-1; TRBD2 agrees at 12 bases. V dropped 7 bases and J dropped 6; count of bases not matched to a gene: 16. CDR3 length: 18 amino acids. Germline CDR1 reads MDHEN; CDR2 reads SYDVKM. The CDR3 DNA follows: TGTGCCAGCAAGATTGGACTAGCGGGGCTCAGATCAGGCAATGAGCAGTTCTTC. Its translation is CASKIGLAGLRSGNEQFF.

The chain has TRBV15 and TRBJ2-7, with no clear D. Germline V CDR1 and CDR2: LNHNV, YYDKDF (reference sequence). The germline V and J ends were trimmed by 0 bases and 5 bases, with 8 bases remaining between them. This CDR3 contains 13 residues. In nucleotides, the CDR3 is TGTGCCACCAGCAGAGATTTTGGCGACGAGCAGTACTTC. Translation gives CATSRDFGDEQYF.

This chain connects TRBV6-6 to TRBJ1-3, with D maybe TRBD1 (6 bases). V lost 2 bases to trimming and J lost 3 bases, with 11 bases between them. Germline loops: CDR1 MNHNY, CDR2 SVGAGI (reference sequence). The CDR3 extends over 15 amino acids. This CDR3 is CASSYTGAVGNTIYF. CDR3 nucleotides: TGTGCCAGCAGTTACACGGGGGCAGTTGGAAACACCATATATTTT.

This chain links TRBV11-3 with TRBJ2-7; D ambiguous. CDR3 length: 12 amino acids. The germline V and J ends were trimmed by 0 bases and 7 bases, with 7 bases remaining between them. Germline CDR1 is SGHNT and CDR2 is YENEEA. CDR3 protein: CASSLDLGEQYF. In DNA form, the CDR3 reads TGTGCCAGCAGCTTAGATCTGGGGGAGCAGTACTTC.

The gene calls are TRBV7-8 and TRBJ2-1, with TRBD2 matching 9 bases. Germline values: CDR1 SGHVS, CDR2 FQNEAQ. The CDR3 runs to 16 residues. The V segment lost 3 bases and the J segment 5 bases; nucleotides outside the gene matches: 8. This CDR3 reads CASSLPTSGPHNEQFF. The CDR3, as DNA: TGTGCCAGCAGCTTGCCGACTAGCGGTCCCCACAATGAGCAGTTCTTC.

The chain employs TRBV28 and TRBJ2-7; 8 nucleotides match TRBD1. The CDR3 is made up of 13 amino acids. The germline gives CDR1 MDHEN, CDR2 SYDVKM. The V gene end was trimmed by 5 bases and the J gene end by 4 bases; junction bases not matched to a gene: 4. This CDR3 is CASSRTGRYEQYF. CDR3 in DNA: TGTGCCAGCAGTCGGACAGGGCGATACGAGCAGTACTTC. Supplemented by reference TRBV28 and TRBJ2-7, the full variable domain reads DVKVTQSSRYLVKRTGEKVFLECVQDMDHENMFWYRQDPGLGLRLIYFSYDVKMKEKGDIPEGYSVSREKKERFSLILESASTNQTSMYLCASSRTGRYEQYFGPGTRLTVT.

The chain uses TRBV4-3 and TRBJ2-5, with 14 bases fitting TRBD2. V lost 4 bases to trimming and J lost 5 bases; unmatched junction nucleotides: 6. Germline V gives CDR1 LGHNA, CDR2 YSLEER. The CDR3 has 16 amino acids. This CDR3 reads CASSRGLAGVEETQYF. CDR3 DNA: TGCGCCAGCAGCCGGGGACTAGCGGGAGTTGAGGAGACCCAGTACTTC.

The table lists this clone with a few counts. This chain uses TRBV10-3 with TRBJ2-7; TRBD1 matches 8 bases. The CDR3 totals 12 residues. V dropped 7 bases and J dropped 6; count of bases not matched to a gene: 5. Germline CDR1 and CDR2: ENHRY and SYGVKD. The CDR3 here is CAITGTGGEQYF. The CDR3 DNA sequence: TGTGCCATCACTGGGACAGGCGGCGAGCAGTACTTC.

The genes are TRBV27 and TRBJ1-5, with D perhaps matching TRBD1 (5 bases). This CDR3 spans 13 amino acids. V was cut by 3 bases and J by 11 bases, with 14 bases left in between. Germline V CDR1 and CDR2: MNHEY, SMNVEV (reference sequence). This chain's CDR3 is CASSFHDGGTQHF. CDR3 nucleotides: TGTGCCAGCAGTTTCCATGACGGGGGAACCCAGCATTTT.